Listed below are T cell receptor beta chains from one sample, sequenced in a study of blood T cells in healthy people across ages. TCRdb reprocessed the 5' RACE reads with MiXCR, giving one entry per CDR3 protein. This table has roughly 700,000 distinct CDR3 sequences, around half appearing once. The sequenced sample consisted of blood. These TCRs come from a woman in her sixties or seventies in good health. Each CDR3 is given with its conserved first and last residue. D genes are given only for firm matches. Some rows mark clone size as missing; the rest say once, few, many or name a class of expanded clone.

TRBJ2-4,TRBV5-1,NA,few,CASSLGPGSENIQYF,TGCGCCAGCAGCTTGGGTCCGGGTTCCGAAAACATTCAGTACTTC
TRBJ2-1,TRBV20-1,TRBD2,NA,CSAGTSGSLGEQFF,TGCAGTGCTGGGACTAGCGGGAGTCTAGGTGAGCAGTTCTTC
TRBJ2-2,TRBV5-6,TRBD1,few,CASSFAGTGGTGELFF,TGTGCCAGCAGCTTTGCGGGGACAGGGGGGACCGGGGAGCTGTTTTTT
TRBJ2-1,TRBV18,TRBD2,NA,CASSPGPGRARNEQFF,TGTGCCAGCTCACCCGGCCCCGGGAGGGCCAGGAATGAGCAGTTCTTC
TRBJ2-5,TRBV15,NA,NA,CATSRVYQETQYF,TGTGCCACCAGCAGAGTCTACCAAGAGACCCAGTACTTC
TRBJ2-6,TRBV11-3,TRBD1,many,CASSSGQGSSGANVLTF,TGTGCCAGCAGTTCAGGACAGGGGAGCTCTGGGGCCAACGTCCTGACTTTC
TRBJ2-7,TRBV20-1,TRBD1,few,CSVPGQGIVEQYF,TGCAGTGTCCCGGGACAGGGGATAGTGGAGCAGTACTTC
TRBJ1-5,TRBV15,TRBD1,NA,CATSRSGQGDQPQHF,TGTGCCACCAGCAGATCAGGACAGGGTGATCAGCCCCAGCATTTT
TRBJ2-5,TRBV7-2,TRBD1,NA,CASNLKGQGLETQYF,TGTGCCAGCAACCTCAAGGGACAGGGGCTAGAGACCCAGTACTTC
TRBJ2-7,TRBV20-1,TRBD1,NA,CSARIGQGYEQYF,TGCAGTGCTAGAATCGGACAGGGGTACGAGCAGTACTTC
TRBJ2-7,TRBV7-9,NA,NA,CASSLANGFYEQYF,TGTGCCAGCAGCTTAGCGAACGGGTTCTACGAGCAGTACTTC
TRBJ2-5,TRBV2,TRBD1,NA,CASSDRGHGMLETQYF,TGTGCCAGCAGTGACAGGGGGCACGGGATGCTAGAGACCCAGTACTTC
TRBJ2-7,TRBV2,NA,NA,CASRAISGEQYF,TGTGCCAGCAGAGCTATTTCGGGCGAGCAGTACTTC
TRBJ2-1,TRBV7-3,TRBD2,NA,CASSRAGGRLYEQFF,TGTGCCAGCAGCAGAGCGGGGGGGCGTTTATATGAGCAGTTCTTC
TRBJ2-1,TRBV4-1,NA,NA,CASSQEGPPRGYEQFF,TGCGCCAGCAGCCAAGAAGGCCCGCCAAGGGGTTATGAGCAGTTCTTC
TRBJ2-3,TRBV5-5,NA,NA,CASSFGAPTDTQYF,TGTGCCAGCAGCTTCGGAGCCCCCACAGATACGCAGTATTTT
TRBJ2-4,TRBV21-1,NA,few,CASSELRGLAKNIQYF,TGTGCCAGCAGCGAACTCAGGGGACTAGCCAAAAACATTCAGTACTTC
TRBJ2-1,TRBV7-2,NA,NA,CASSLVPYTLKKYNEQFF,TGTGCCAGCAGCTTAGTCCCCTACACTTTAAAAAAGTACAATGAGCAGTTCTTC
TRBJ2-1,TRBV3-1,TRBD2,NA,CASSHLSGGYNEQFF,TGTGCCAGCAGCCACCTTAGCGGGGGCTACAATGAGCAGTTCTTC
TRBJ2-1,TRBV29-1,TRBD2,few,CSVVQREGRGEQFF,TGCAGCGTTGTGCAGCGGGAGGGCCGGGGTGAGCAGTTCTTC
TRBJ2-7,TRBV6-2/TRBV6-3,NA,few,CASSYPPRGTYEQYF,TGTGCCAGCAGTTACCCGCCACGGGGGACCTACGAGCAGTACTTC
TRBJ2-5,TRBV20-1,NA,NA,CSASEGKGETQYF,TGCAGTGCTAGTGAGGGGAAGGGGGAGACCCAGTACTTC
TRBJ2-1,TRBV5-1,TRBD1,few,CASSSRGQGYNEQFF,TGCGCCAGCAGTTCTCGAGGACAGGGTTACAATGAGCAGTTCTTC
TRBJ2-5,TRBV7-9,TRBD2,few,CASSSGTSGGGTQYF,TGTGCCAGCAGCTCCGGGACTAGCGGGGGAGGGACCCAGTACTTC
TRBJ1-1,TRBV5-1,TRBD1,NA,CASRGQGYTEAFF,TGCGCCAGCAGGGGACAGGGGTACACTGAAGCTTTCTTT
TRBJ2-7,TRBV4-3,NA,NA,CASSQGFGGTYGQYF,TGCGCCAGCAGCCAAGGATTTGGGGGAACCTACGGGCAGTACTTC
TRBJ2-3,TRBV28,NA,NA,CASSFSPPMLNPDDTDTQYF,TGTGCCAGCAGTTTCAGCCCCCCCATGCTTAATCCGGACGACACAGATACGCAGTATTTT
TRBJ2-5,TRBV12-3/TRBV12-4,NA,NA,CASSLGGTGGKTQYF,TGTGCCAGCAGTTTGGGGGGGACAGGAGGAAAGACCCAGTACTTC
TRBJ2-3,TRBV7-2,NA,NA,CASSWGGGSDTQYF,TGTGCCAGCAGCTGGGGGGGCGGATCGGATACGCAGTATTTT
TRBJ1-2,TRBV10-3,NA,NA,CAISESGGLYYGYTF,TGTGCCATCAGTGAGTCCGGGGGCTTGTACTATGGCTACACCTTC
TRBJ2-7,TRBV7-2,NA,NA,CASSLSLDPYNEQYF,TGTGCCAGCAGCTTATCCCTAGACCCCTACAATGAGCAGTACTTC
TRBJ1-2,TRBV11-2,TRBD1,few,CASSFTGTGPYGYTF,TGTGCCAGCAGCTTTACCGGGACAGGGCCATATGGCTACACCTTC
TRBJ2-3,TRBV11-3,NA,NA,CASSFMSSTDTQYF,TGTGCCAGCAGCTTTATGTCTAGCACAGATACGCAGTATTTT
TRBJ2-2,TRBV7-2,TRBD1,NA,CASRRTGGNTGELFF,TGTGCCAGCAGGCGGACAGGGGGAAACACCGGGGAGCTGTTTTTT
TRBJ2-3,TRBV29-1,NA,NA,CSVGRSGGTADTQYF,TGCAGCGTTGGCCGAAGTGGCGGGACGGCAGATACGCAGTATTTT
TRBJ2-7,TRBV4-1,NA,NA,CASSQDSSEGGLYNEQYF,TGCGCCAGCAGCCAAGACTCTTCTGAGGGAGGCCTCTACAATGAGCAGTACTTC
TRBJ2-1,TRBV7-2,TRBD1,few,CASSLRQGAVDEQFF,TGTGCCAGCAGCTTACGGCAGGGGGCGGTTGATGAGCAGTTCTTC
TRBJ2-1,TRBV4-3,NA,NA,CASSQTRDVSYNEQFF,TGCGCCAGCAGCCAAACGAGGGATGTCTCCTACAATGAGCAGTTCTTC
TRBJ1-2,TRBV28,NA,few,CASKGAGYTF,TGTGCCAGCAAGGGAGCTGGCTACACCTTC
TRBJ2-7,TRBV12-3/TRBV12-4,TRBD2,NA,CASRSSGTLSYEQYF,TGTGCCAGCAGGTCTAGCGGCACCCTCTCCTACGAGCAGTACTTC
TRBJ2-7,TRBV5-4,NA,NA,CASSSQSRNEQYF,TGTGCCAGCAGCTCCCAATCAAGGAACGAGCAGTACTTC
TRBJ2-1,TRBV12-3/TRBV12-4,TRBD2,few,CASRRAGGGNEQFF,TGTGCCAGCCGTCGCGCGGGAGGGGGTAATGAGCAGTTCTTC
TRBJ1-5,TRBV11-1,NA,NA,CASSSGEGNQPQHF,TGTGCCAGCAGCTCGGGGGAGGGCAATCAGCCCCAGCATTTT
TRBJ2-7,TRBV9,TRBD1,NA,CASSVSPGTGGYEQYF,TGTGCCAGCAGCGTATCCCCCGGGACAGGGGGCTACGAGCAGTACTTC
TRBJ2-5,TRBV7-9,NA,NA,CASSEPSFSVTYNEQYF,TGTGCCAGCAGCGAACCTTCTTTTAGCGTTACCTACAATGAGCAGTACTTC
TRBJ1-2,TRBV6-2/TRBV6-3,NA,NA,CASRPTQGFYGYTF,TGTGCCAGCAGACCCACGCAGGGATTCTATGGCTACACCTTC
TRBJ2-5,TRBV5-1,TRBD1,NA,CASSWSTGALETQYF,TGCGCCAGCAGCTGGTCGACAGGGGCGTTGGAGACCCAGTACTTC
TRBJ2-1,TRBV18,NA,NA,CASSLLEVEQFF,TGTGCCAGCTCTCTCCTAGAGGTTGAGCAGTTCTTC
TRBJ1-1,TRBV7-2,NA,NA,CASSLTNSGVVRMNTEAFF,TGTGCCAGCAGCTTAACAAACTCCGGGGTCGTGAGGATGAACACTGAAGCTTTCTTT
TRBJ2-1,TRBV15,NA,NA,CATSRDISGTYNEQFF,TGTGCCACCAGCAGAGATATTAGCGGAACTTACAATGAGCAGTTCTTC
TRBJ2-7,TRBV20-1,TRBD1,NA,CSAALTDRGEQYF,TGCAGTGCCGCCCTAACCGACAGGGGCGAGCAGTACTTC
TRBJ2-1,TRBV5-1,TRBD2,NA,CASSLVGTSGGSHNEQFF,TGCGCCAGCAGCTTGGTAGGGACTAGCGGGGGATCTCACAATGAGCAGTTCTTC
TRBJ2-5,TRBV2,TRBD2,many,CASRALTSFLSQYF,TGTGCCAGCCGGGCGCTGACTAGCTTTTTATCCCAGTACTTC